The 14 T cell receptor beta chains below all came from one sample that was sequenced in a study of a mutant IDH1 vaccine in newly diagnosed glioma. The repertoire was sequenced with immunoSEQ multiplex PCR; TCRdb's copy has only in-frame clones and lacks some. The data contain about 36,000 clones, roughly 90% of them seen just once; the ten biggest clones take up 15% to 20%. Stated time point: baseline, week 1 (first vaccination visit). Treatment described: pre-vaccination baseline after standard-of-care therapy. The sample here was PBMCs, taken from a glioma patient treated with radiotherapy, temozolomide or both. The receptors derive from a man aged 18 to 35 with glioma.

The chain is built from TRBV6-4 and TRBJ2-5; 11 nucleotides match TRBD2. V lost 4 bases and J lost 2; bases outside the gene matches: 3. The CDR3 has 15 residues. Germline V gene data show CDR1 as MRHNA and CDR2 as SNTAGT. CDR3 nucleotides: TGTGCCAGCAGTGTGATAGCGGGAGGGCAAGAGACCCAGTACTTC. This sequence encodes CASSVIAGGQETQYF.

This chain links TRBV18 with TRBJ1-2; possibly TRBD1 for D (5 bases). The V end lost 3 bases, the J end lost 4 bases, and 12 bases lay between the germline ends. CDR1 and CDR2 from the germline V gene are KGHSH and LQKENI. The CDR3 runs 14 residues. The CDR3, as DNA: TGTGCCAGCTCACCGGGGCAGGAGGTCTATGGCTACACCTTC. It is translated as CASSPGQEVYGYTF.

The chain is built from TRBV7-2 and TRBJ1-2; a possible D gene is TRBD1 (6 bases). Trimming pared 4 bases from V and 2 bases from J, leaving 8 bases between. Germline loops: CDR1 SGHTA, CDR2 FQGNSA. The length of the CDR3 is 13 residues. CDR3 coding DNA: TGTGCCAGCAGCTCAACAGGGAACTATGGCTACACCTTC. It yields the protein CASSSTGNYGYTF.

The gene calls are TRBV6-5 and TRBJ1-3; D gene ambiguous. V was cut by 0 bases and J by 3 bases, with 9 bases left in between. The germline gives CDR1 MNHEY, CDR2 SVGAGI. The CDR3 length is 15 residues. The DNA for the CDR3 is TGTGCCAGCAGTTACTCGTTGGGGAATGGAAACACCATATATTTT. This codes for CASSYSLGNGNTIYF.

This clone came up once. The CDR3 region has the DNA TGTGCCAGCAGTTACTCGGTCGGGGGTCTCGGCTACACCTTC. Protein: CASSYSVGGLGYTF. The rearrangement uses TRBV6-5 and TRBJ1-2; D might be TRBD1 (5 bases). Trimming took off 0 bases at V and 8 bases at J, with 13 bases between the two ends. The CDR3 spans 14 residues. The germline gives CDR1 MNHEY, CDR2 SVGAGI.

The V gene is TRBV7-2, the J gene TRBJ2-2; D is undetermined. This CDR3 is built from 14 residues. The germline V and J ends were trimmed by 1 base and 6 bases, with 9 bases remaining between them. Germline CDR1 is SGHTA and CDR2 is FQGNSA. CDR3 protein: CASSLEGLSGELFF. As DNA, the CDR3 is TGTGCCAGCAGCTTAGAGGGATTATCCGGGGAGCTGTTTTTT.

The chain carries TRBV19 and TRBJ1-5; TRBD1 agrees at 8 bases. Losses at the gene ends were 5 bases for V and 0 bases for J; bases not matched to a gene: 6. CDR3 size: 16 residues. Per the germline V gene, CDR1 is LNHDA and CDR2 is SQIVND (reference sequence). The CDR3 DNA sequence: TGTGCCAGTAGTTCCGGGGACAGGATTAGCAATCAGCCCCAGCATTTT. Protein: CASSSGDRISNQPQHF.

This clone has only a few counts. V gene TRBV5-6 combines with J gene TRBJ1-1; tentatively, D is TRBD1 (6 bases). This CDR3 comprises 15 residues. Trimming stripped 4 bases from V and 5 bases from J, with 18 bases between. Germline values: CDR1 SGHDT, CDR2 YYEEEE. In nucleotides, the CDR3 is TGTGCCAGCAGCCATTATACAGGGACGTGGACTGAAGCTTTCTTT. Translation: CASSHYTGTWTEAFF.

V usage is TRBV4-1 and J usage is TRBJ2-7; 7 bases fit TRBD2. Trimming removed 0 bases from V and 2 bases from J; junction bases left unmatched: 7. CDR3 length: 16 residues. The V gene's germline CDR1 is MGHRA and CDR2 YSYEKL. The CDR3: CASSQEVSGLTYEQYF. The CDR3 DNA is TGCGCCAGCAGCCAAGAGGTTAGCGGGTTAACCTACGAGCAGTACTTC.

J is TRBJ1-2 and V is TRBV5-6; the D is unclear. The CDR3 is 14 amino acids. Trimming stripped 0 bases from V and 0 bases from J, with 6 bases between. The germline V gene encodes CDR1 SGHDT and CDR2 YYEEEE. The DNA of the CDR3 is TGTGCCAGCAGCTTGGTTCAGGCTAACTATGGCTACACCTTC. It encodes CASSLVQANYGYTF.

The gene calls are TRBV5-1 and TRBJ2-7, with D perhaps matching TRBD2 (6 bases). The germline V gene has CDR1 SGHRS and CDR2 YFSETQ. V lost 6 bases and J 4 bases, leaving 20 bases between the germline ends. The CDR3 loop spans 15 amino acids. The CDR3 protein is CASMEGIAKLYEQYF. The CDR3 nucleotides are TGCGCCAGCATGGAGGGAATAGCAAAATTATACGAGCAGTACTTC.

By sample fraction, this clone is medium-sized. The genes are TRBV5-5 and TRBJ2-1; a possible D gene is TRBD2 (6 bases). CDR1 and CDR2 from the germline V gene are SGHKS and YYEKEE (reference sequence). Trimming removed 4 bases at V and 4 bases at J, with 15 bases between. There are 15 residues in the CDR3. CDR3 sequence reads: CASSPEVAVYNEQFF. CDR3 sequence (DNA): TGTGCCAGCAGCCCCGAGGTAGCGGTATACAATGAGCAGTTCTTC.

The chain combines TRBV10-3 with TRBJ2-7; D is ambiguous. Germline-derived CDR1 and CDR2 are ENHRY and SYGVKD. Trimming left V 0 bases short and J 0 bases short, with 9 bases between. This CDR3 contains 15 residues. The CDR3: CAISESFTSSYEQYF. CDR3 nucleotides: TGTGCCATCAGTGAGTCTTTCACTTCCTCCTACGAGCAGTACTTC.

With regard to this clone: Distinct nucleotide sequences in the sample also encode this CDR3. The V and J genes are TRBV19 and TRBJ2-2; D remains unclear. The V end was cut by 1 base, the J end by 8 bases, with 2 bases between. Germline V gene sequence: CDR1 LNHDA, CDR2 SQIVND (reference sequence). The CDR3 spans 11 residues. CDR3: CASSIVGELFF. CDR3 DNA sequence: TGTGCCAGTAGTATAGTAGGGGAGCTGTTTTTT.